This TCR beta chain is from a study of shared clonotypes between healthy human individuals. The wider study: Every donor yielded three CD4 naive, three CD4 memory, two CD8 naive and one CD8 memory plate.

Naive CD8 cells, CD45RO-negative and positively selected for CCR7, excluded terminally differentiated effector memory CD45RA+ cells. As originally analysed: Junction-only sequences produced by ImmunoSEQ had no quality scores, so filtering differed. TCRdb's table, derived via immunoSEQ multiplex PCR, lists solely in-frame clones and lacks some. V, J and clone size are taken as reported in that table, and D and trimming were inferred from the DNA itself. This table has roughly 550,000 clones, roughly 96% appearing once. Sequenced sample: naive CD8+ T cells sorted from blood. The receptor's source is a woman under 40 in good health.

CDR3 DNA sequence: TGTGCCAGCAGCCCCGACCAGGGGACACTTCAAGAGACCCAGTACTTC. This encodes CASSPDQGTLQETQYF. V gene TRBV5-4 combines with J gene TRBJ2-5; perhaps TRBD1 as D (6 bases). V was shortened by 4 bases and J by 2 bases, with 18 bases between the two germline ends. There are 16 residues in the CDR3. Germline CDR1 SGHNT, CDR2 YYREEE (reference sequence).